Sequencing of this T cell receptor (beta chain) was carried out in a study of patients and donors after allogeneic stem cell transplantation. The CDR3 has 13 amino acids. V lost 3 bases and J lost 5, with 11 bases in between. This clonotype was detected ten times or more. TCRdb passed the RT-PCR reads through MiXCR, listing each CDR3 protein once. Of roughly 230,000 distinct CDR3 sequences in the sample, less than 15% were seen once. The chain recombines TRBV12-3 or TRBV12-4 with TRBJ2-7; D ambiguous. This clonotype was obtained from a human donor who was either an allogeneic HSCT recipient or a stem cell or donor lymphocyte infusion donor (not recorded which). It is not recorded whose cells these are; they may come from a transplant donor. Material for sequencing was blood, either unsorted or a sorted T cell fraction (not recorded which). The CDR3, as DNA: TGTGCCAGCAGTTTTTCCCCCCAGAACGAGCAGTACTTC. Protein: CASSFSPQNEQYF.